This entry lists 5 T cell receptor beta chains sequenced from one sample in a study of T-cell reconstitution after alpha-beta-depleted transplantation in children. Using unique molecular identifiers, the investigators prepared the TCRbeta library. TCRdb reprocessed the PCR reads with MiXCR, giving one entry per CDR3 protein. The sample lists roughly 790,000 distinct CDR3 sequences; roughly 15% were seen once. The sample in question was PBMCs, mostly from graft donor cells, obtained 360 days after TCRalphabeta/CD19-depleted stem cell transplant. All receptors derive from a male patient under 18 who had a stem cell transplant for acute lymphoblastic leukemia, so the T cells may come from the graft donor.

This clonotype was seen only a few times. V gene TRBV20-1 combines with J gene TRBJ2-7; 7 bases are a match to TRBD2. Per the germline V gene, CDR1 is DFQATT and CDR2 is SNEGSKA (reference sequence). The V gene end was trimmed by 6 bases and the J gene end by 2 bases; junction bases not matched to a gene: 7. The CDR3 is made up of 13 amino acids. CDR3 loop: CSATTSVAYEQYF. Written as DNA, the CDR3 is TGCAGTGCCACAACTAGCGTGGCCTACGAGCAGTACTTC.

The CDR3 reads CSDWTGDETQYF. The DNA for the CDR3 is TGCAGCGACTGGACAGGTGATGAGACCCAGTACTTC. The genes are TRBV29-1 and TRBJ2-5; 7 nucleotides match TRBD1. This CDR3 is 12 amino acids long. V was pared by 7 bases and J by 5 bases, with 7 bases of the junction left unmatched. CDR1 SQVTM and CDR2 ANQGSEA come from the germline V gene.

This sequence joins TRBV5-1 and TRBJ2-1; a possible D gene is TRBD2 (6 bases). From germline, CDR1 is SGHRS and CDR2 YFSETQ. The length of the CDR3 is 17 residues. V was clipped by 3 bases and J by 3 bases, with 19 bases between them. The chain's CDR3 is CASSSSGPGGVYNEQFF. The CDR3 nucleotides are TGCGCCAGCAGCTCCTCCGGTCCCGGAGGGGTCTACAATGAGCAGTTCTTC. The full variable domain, in which reference TRBV5-1 and TRBJ2-1 provide the parts outside the CDR3, is KAGVTQTPRYLIKTRGQQVTLSCSPISGHRSVSWYQQTPGQGLQFLFEYFSETQRNKGNFPGRFSGRQFSNSRSEMNVSTLELGDSALYLCASSSSGPGGVYNEQFFGPGTRLTVL.

The J gene is TRBJ2-7, the V gene TRBV4-1, with 9 bases that match TRBD1. Germline lookup yields CDR1 MGHRA and CDR2 YSYEKL. The J segment lost 2 bases and the V segment lost 2 bases, leaving 4 bases of the junction unmatched. The CDR3 sequence is 15 residues long. The CDR3, as DNA: TGCGCCAGCAGCCAAACCGGGACAGGGACCTACGAGCAGTACTTC. Residues: CASSQTGTGTYEQYF.

This clonotype has just one count. The rearrangement uses TRBV7-6 and TRBJ2-1; TRBD1 agrees at 10 bases. The CDR3 contains 16 residues. Per germline, CDR1 SGHVS and CDR2 FNYEAQ. V gave up 5 bases and J gave up 6 bases; unmatched junction bases: 10. For the CDR3, the DNA is TGTGCCAGCAGCCTCCGGGACAGGGGTTCGGGCAATGAGCAGTTCTTC. Residues: CASSLRDRGSGNEQFF.